A selection of T cell receptor beta chains follows, all from one sample in a study of T cell responses to AZD1222 COVID-19 vaccine. TCRdb keeps only in-frame clones here, not all; method: immunoSEQ multiplex PCR. Among roughly 90,000 clones, 80% to 90% were seen once, and the ten largest hold 6.3%. Sequenced material: peripheral blood, taken on day 0 of AZD1222 vaccination. The receptor source for this set is an adult in good health. Both conserved end residues are part of each CDR3. A D gene is named only where the DNA matches it firmly. Some rows have no size entry. The others give once, few or many, or a class for an expanded clone.

v_gene: TRBV11-3
abundance: once
j_gene: TRBJ2-3
d_gene: -
CDR3nt: TGTGCCAGCAGCTCCGTAGCAGATACGCAGTATTTT
CDR3aa: CASSSVADTQYF

v_gene: TRBV7-9
abundance: -
j_gene: TRBJ2-1
d_gene: -
CDR3nt: TGTGCCAGCAGCGGGGGCGGGAGACCCTACAATGAGCAGTTCTTC
CDR3aa: CASSGGGRPYNEQFF

v_gene: TRBV7-9
abundance: -
j_gene: TRBJ2-7
d_gene: -
CDR3nt: TGTGCCAGCAGCTTAGTCGGGGACCCCTACGAGCAGTACTTC
CDR3aa: CASSLVGDPYEQYF

v_gene: TRBV11-3
abundance: -
j_gene: TRBJ1-1
d_gene: TRBD1
CDR3nt: TGTGCCAGCAGCTTAGCCCAGGGGGCCACTGAAGCTTTCTTT
CDR3aa: CASSLAQGATEAFF

v_gene: TRBV11-2
abundance: -
j_gene: TRBJ2-7
d_gene: TRBD2
CDR3nt: TGTGCCAGCAGCTGGACTAGCGGGGGAGGCTACGAGCAGTACTTC
CDR3aa: CASSWTSGGGYEQYF

v_gene: TRBV30
abundance: -
j_gene: TRBJ1-5
d_gene: TRBD1
CDR3nt: TGTGCCTGGAAGGGACAGGGGGCCGTTCAGCCCCAGCATTTT
CDR3aa: CAWKGQGAVQPQHF

v_gene: TRBV18
abundance: -
j_gene: TRBJ1-2
d_gene: TRBD1
CDR3nt: TGTGCCAGCTCACTGGGGACAGGAGCACGATTTAACTATGGCTACACCTTC
CDR3aa: CASSLGTGARFNYGYTF

v_gene: TRBV19
abundance: -
j_gene: TRBJ1-4
d_gene: -
CDR3nt: TGTGCCAGTAGTATTCAAGTATGGAATGAAAAACTGTTTTTT
CDR3aa: CASSIQVWNEKLFF

v_gene: TRBV6-1
abundance: -
j_gene: TRBJ2-1
d_gene: TRBD2
CDR3nt: TGTGCCAGCAGTGAAGCCTTGCGGGGGGGCCGGGAGCAGTTCTTC
CDR3aa: CASSEALRGGREQFF

v_gene: TRBV6-1
abundance: -
j_gene: TRBJ2-3
d_gene: -
CDR3nt: TGTGCCAGCAGTGAAGTATCGGGCTACTCCTTT
CDR3aa: CASSEVSGYSF

v_gene: TRBV7-2
abundance: -
j_gene: TRBJ1-6
d_gene: TRBD1
CDR3nt: TGTGCCAGCAGCTTAATAGCGGCAGGGGGCTCACCCCTCCACTTT
CDR3aa: CASSLIAAGGSPLHF

v_gene: TRBV27
abundance: -
j_gene: TRBJ2-1
d_gene: TRBD2
CDR3nt: TGTGCCAGCAGTGCACAGGGACTAGCAGGAAACAATGAGCAGTTCTTC
CDR3aa: CASSAQGLAGNNEQFF

v_gene: TRBV5-4
abundance: -
j_gene: TRBJ1-1
d_gene: -
CDR3nt: TGTGCCAGCAGCTTGGAGGGGCTATCGAACACTGAAGCTTTCTTT
CDR3aa: CASSLEGLSNTEAFF

v_gene: TRBV5-4
abundance: -
j_gene: TRBJ2-7
d_gene: -
CDR3nt: TGTGCCAGCAGCTTGACGGATACCTACGAGCAGTACTTC
CDR3aa: CASSLTDTYEQYF

v_gene: TRBV12-3/TRBV12-4
abundance: -
j_gene: TRBJ2-7
d_gene: -
CDR3nt: TGTGCCAGCAGTTTAAGATGGGAGCAGTACTTC
CDR3aa: CASSLRWEQYF

v_gene: TRBV12-3/TRBV12-4
abundance: -
j_gene: TRBJ1-1
d_gene: -
CDR3nt: TGTGCCAGCAGTCCGACAGAGAACACTGAAGCTTTCTTT
CDR3aa: CASSPTENTEAFF

v_gene: TRBV24-1
abundance: -
j_gene: TRBJ2-7
d_gene: -
CDR3nt: TGTGCCACCAGGGAGCATAACTACGAGCAGTACTTC
CDR3aa: CATREHNYEQYF

v_gene: TRBV19
abundance: -
j_gene: TRBJ2-3
d_gene: TRBD1
CDR3nt: TGTGCCAGTAGTATAGATTCAGGGGGCCGTGGCGCAGATACGCAGTATTTT
CDR3aa: CASSIDSGGRGADTQYF

v_gene: TRBV6-5
abundance: -
j_gene: TRBJ1-2
d_gene: -
CDR3nt: TGTGCCAGCAGTTCTATGGCCACAGGGTGGAACTATGGCTACACCTTC
CDR3aa: CASSSMATGWNYGYTF

v_gene: TRBV5-1
abundance: -
j_gene: TRBJ2-3
d_gene: -
CDR3nt: TGCGCCAGCAGCTTGTCTAGCAGCACAGATACGCAGTATTTT
CDR3aa: CASSLSSSTDTQYF

v_gene: TRBV5-1
abundance: -
j_gene: TRBJ2-7
d_gene: TRBD2
CDR3nt: TGCGCCAGCAGCTTGGCGCTAGCGGATCCTAGGGAGCAGTACTTC
CDR3aa: CASSLALADPREQYF

v_gene: TRBV3-1/TRBV3-2
abundance: -
j_gene: TRBJ1-3
d_gene: TRBD1
CDR3nt: TGTGCCAGCACTGGGGACAGGGCCCCTGGAAACACCATATATTTT
CDR3aa: CASTGDRAPGNTIYF

v_gene: TRBV29-1
abundance: -
j_gene: TRBJ1-2
d_gene: -
CDR3nt: TGCAGCGTGGACGGGCTCGGTGGCTACACCTTC
CDR3aa: CSVDGLGGYTF

v_gene: TRBV5-1
abundance: -
j_gene: TRBJ1-2
d_gene: -
CDR3nt: TGCGCCAGCAGCTTGGAGGACAGCAGGTCCGGCTATGGCTACACCTTC
CDR3aa: CASSLEDSRSGYGYTF

v_gene: TRBV7-8
abundance: once
j_gene: TRBJ1-3
d_gene: TRBD1
CDR3nt: TGTGCCAGCAGCACCATGCAGGGGGTCTCTGGAAACACCATATATTTT
CDR3aa: CASSTMQGVSGNTIYF

v_gene: TRBV11-2
abundance: -
j_gene: TRBJ2-7
d_gene: TRBD2
CDR3nt: TGTGCCAGCAGCTTCCCGGGACTAGGGACGTACGAGCAGTACTTC
CDR3aa: CASSFPGLGTYEQYF

v_gene: TRBV19
abundance: -
j_gene: TRBJ1-2
d_gene: -
CDR3nt: TGTGCCAGTAGTATAGGGACTGTTGGCTACACCTTC
CDR3aa: CASSIGTVGYTF

v_gene: TRBV2
abundance: -
j_gene: TRBJ1-3
d_gene: -
CDR3nt: TGTGCCAGCAGTGCATCCAGGGCCCTCTCTGGAAACACCATATATTTT
CDR3aa: CASSASRALSGNTIYF

v_gene: TRBV11-3
abundance: -
j_gene: TRBJ2-5
d_gene: -
CDR3nt: TGTGCCAGCAGCGTCTCGGGACTCGAGACCCAGTACTTC
CDR3aa: CASSVSGLETQYF

v_gene: TRBV27
abundance: -
j_gene: TRBJ1-3
d_gene: -
CDR3nt: TGTGCCAGCGGATTTCTTGGAAACACCATATATTTT
CDR3aa: CASGFLGNTIYF

v_gene: TRBV14
abundance: -
j_gene: TRBJ2-5
d_gene: -
CDR3nt: TGTGCCAGCAGCCGAGGGGGATGGGAGACCCAGTACTTC
CDR3aa: CASSRGGWETQYF

v_gene: TRBV6-5
abundance: -
j_gene: TRBJ1-5
d_gene: TRBD1
CDR3nt: TGTGCCAGCAAGACAGGGGTCGCCAATCAGCCCCAGCATTTT
CDR3aa: CASKTGVANQPQHF

v_gene: TRBV18
abundance: -
j_gene: TRBJ2-1
d_gene: -
CDR3nt: TGTGCCAGCTCACCACCAGGGGGATCATCCAATGAGCAGTTCTTC
CDR3aa: CASSPPGGSSNEQFF

v_gene: TRBV13
abundance: -
j_gene: TRBJ2-2
d_gene: -
CDR3nt: TGTGCCAGCAGCTTAGTTGGGGGCGTGGAGCTGTTTTTT
CDR3aa: CASSLVGGVELFF

v_gene: TRBV29-1
abundance: -
j_gene: TRBJ1-2
d_gene: -
CDR3nt: TGCAGCGTTGAAGCAAGCGGGTATGGCTACACCTTC
CDR3aa: CSVEASGYGYTF

v_gene: TRBV7-7
abundance: -
j_gene: TRBJ2-1
d_gene: TRBD1
CDR3nt: TGTGCTAGCAGCTTGGACAGGGTGTTTCCCTACAATGAGCAGTTCTTC
CDR3aa: CASSLDRVFPYNEQFF

v_gene: TRBV5-1
abundance: -
j_gene: TRBJ2-5
d_gene: -
CDR3nt: TGCGCCAGCAGCTTGAATATAGGACAGTACCAAGAGACCCAGTACTTC
CDR3aa: CASSLNIGQYQETQYF

v_gene: TRBV30
abundance: -
j_gene: TRBJ1-2
d_gene: TRBD1
CDR3nt: TGTGCCGCCACAGGGGGTCTTTATGGCTACACCTTC
CDR3aa: CAATGGLYGYTF

v_gene: TRBV12-3/TRBV12-4
abundance: -
j_gene: TRBJ1-2
d_gene: TRBD1
CDR3nt: TGTGCCAGCAGTCCGGGACAGGGGTATGGCTACACCTTC
CDR3aa: CASSPGQGYGYTF

v_gene: TRBV6-2/TRBV6-3
abundance: -
j_gene: TRBJ1-1
d_gene: -
CDR3nt: TGTGCCAGCAGTTCACCCGGGACGCCCGGGGCGAACACTGAAGCTTTCTTT
CDR3aa: CASSSPGTPGANTEAFF

v_gene: TRBV2
abundance: -
j_gene: TRBJ1-1
d_gene: TRBD1
CDR3nt: TGTGCCAGCAGTGCCCAGGGGGGGCCCGCGGTCACTGAAGCTTTCTTT
CDR3aa: CASSAQGGPAVTEAFF

v_gene: TRBV5-1
abundance: -
j_gene: TRBJ1-1
d_gene: -
CDR3nt: TGCGCCAGCAGCGTGTCCGGCCGCGACACTGAAGCTTTCTTT
CDR3aa: CASSVSGRDTEAFF

v_gene: TRBV11-2
abundance: -
j_gene: TRBJ2-1
d_gene: -
CDR3nt: TGTGCCAGCAGCTCAAACGGGACGACCGTTAAATTTTACAATGAGCAGTTCTTC
CDR3aa: CASSSNGTTVKFYNEQFF

v_gene: TRBV7-3
abundance: once
j_gene: TRBJ2-2
d_gene: TRBD2
CDR3nt: TGTGCCAGCAGCTCAAGCGGGAGGCTGGGGACCGGGGAGCTGTTTTTT
CDR3aa: CASSSSGRLGTGELFF

v_gene: TRBV5-4
abundance: -
j_gene: TRBJ1-2
d_gene: TRBD1
CDR3nt: TGTGCCAGCAGTCGAGGACAGGGCGGAATTGACTATGGCTACACCTTC
CDR3aa: CASSRGQGGIDYGYTF

v_gene: TRBV10-3
abundance: -
j_gene: TRBJ2-1
d_gene: TRBD2
CDR3nt: TGTGCCACGGGACAGTTGGGACTAGCGGGTAACAATGAGCAGTTCTTC
CDR3aa: CATGQLGLAGNNEQFF

v_gene: TRBV5-1
abundance: -
j_gene: TRBJ2-2
d_gene: -
CDR3nt: TGCGCCAGCAGCTTCGGGACAAAGAACACCGGGGAGCTGTTTTTT
CDR3aa: CASSFGTKNTGELFF

v_gene: TRBV9
abundance: -
j_gene: TRBJ2-5
d_gene: TRBD1
CDR3nt: TGTGCCAGCAGCGTCAGGGGGCTGGGGGAGACCCAGTACTTC
CDR3aa: CASSVRGLGETQYF

v_gene: TRBV10-1
abundance: -
j_gene: TRBJ1-5
d_gene: -
CDR3nt: TGCGCCAGCAGGCGGGGCAGGGGCTATTTGGGCAATCAGCCCCAGCATTTT
CDR3aa: CASRRGRGYLGNQPQHF

v_gene: TRBV6-5
abundance: -
j_gene: TRBJ2-7
d_gene: -
CDR3nt: TGTGCCAGCCTCCTTTCCAGGGATACCTACGAGCAGTACTTC
CDR3aa: CASLLSRDTYEQYF

v_gene: TRBV7-3
abundance: -
j_gene: TRBJ2-7
d_gene: -
CDR3nt: TGTGCCAGCAGCTTAGGTAAGGGGGGAATCTCCTACGAGCAGTACTTC
CDR3aa: CASSLGKGGISYEQYF

v_gene: TRBV24-1
abundance: -
j_gene: TRBJ2-3
d_gene: -
CDR3nt: TGTGCCACCAGTGATCCGAACGAGGATACGCAGTATTTT
CDR3aa: CATSDPNEDTQYF

v_gene: TRBV7-9
abundance: -
j_gene: TRBJ2-3
d_gene: TRBD2
CDR3nt: TGTGCCAGCAGCTTTTCTAGCGGGGGGTTCACAGATACGCAGTATTTT
CDR3aa: CASSFSSGGFTDTQYF

v_gene: TRBV5-1
abundance: -
j_gene: TRBJ2-7
d_gene: TRBD2
CDR3nt: TGCGCCAGCAGCCCGGGGGGGGCCAACTCCTACGAGCAGTACTTC
CDR3aa: CASSPGGANSYEQYF

v_gene: TRBV29-1
abundance: -
j_gene: TRBJ1-4
d_gene: -
CDR3nt: TGCAGCGTTTTGCCCCAATCGGGTGAAAAACTGTTTTTT
CDR3aa: CSVLPQSGEKLFF

v_gene: TRBV9
abundance: -
j_gene: TRBJ1-3
d_gene: -
CDR3nt: TGTGCCAGCAGCGTAGTAGGGAGAAACACCATATATTTT
CDR3aa: CASSVVGRNTIYF

v_gene: TRBV2
abundance: -
j_gene: TRBJ1-4
d_gene: TRBD1
CDR3nt: TGTGCCAGCAGCTCGGACAGGGGTCATGAAAAACTGTTTTTT
CDR3aa: CASSSDRGHEKLFF

v_gene: TRBV18
abundance: -
j_gene: TRBJ1-6
d_gene: TRBD1
CDR3nt: TGTGCCAGCTCACCAAAAGTACAGGGGAGTCATTCACCCCTCCACTTT
CDR3aa: CASSPKVQGSHSPLHF

v_gene: TRBV4-2
abundance: -
j_gene: TRBJ1-4
d_gene: -
CDR3nt: TGTGCCAGCAGCCAAACCTCTAATGAAAAACTGTTTTTT
CDR3aa: CASSQTSNEKLFF

v_gene: TRBV10-3
abundance: -
j_gene: TRBJ1-6
d_gene: -
CDR3nt: TGTGCCATCAGTGAGGACAGCTCCTATAATTCACCCCTCCACTTT
CDR3aa: CAISEDSSYNSPLHF